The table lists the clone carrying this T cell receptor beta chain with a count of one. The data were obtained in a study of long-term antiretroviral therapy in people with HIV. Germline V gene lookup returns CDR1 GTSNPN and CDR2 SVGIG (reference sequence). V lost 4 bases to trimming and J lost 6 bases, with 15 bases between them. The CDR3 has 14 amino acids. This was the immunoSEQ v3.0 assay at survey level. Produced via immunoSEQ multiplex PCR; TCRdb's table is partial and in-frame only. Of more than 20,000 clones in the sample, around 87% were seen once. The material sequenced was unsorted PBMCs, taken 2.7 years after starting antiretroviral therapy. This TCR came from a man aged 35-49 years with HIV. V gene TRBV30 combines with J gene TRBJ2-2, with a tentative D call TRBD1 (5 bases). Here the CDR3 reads CAWTLKGAAGELFF. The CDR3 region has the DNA TGTGCCTGGACCCTTAAAGGGGCGGCCGGGGAGCTGTTTTTT.